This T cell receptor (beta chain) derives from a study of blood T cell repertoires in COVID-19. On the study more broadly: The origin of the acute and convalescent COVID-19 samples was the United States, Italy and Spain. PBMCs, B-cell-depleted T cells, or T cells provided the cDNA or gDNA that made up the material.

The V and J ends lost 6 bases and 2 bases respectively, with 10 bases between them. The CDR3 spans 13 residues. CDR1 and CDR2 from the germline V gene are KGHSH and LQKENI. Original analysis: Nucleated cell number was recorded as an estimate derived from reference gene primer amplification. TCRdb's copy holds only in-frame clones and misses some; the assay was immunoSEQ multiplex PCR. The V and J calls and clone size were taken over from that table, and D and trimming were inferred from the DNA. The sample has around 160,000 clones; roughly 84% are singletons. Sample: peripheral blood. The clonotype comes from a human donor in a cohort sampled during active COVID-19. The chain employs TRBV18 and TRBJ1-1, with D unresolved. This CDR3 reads CASSVSINTEAFF. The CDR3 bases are TGTGCCAGCTCGGTGAGTATAAACACTGAAGCTTTCTTT.